This T cell receptor beta chain derives from a study of blood T cells in healthy people across ages. This CDR3 has 16 amino acids. With V trimmed by 4 bases and J by 2 bases, 7 bases remained unmatched. Germline CDR1 is MGHRA and CDR2 is YSYEKL. Study-level points and caveats: Both naive CD4+ cell counts and diversity were greater in long-lived donors than in aged donors.

Combining a sample-barcoded 5' primer with a J-beta primer mix, a second PCR ran for 7 to 11 cycles. TCRdb recomputed calls from the 5' RACE reads with MiXCR, one row per CDR3 protein. The sample gives approximately 1,000,000 distinct CDR3 sequences, around 45% of which show up once; approximately 17% is in the top ten. As to this clonotype: Its antigen is as yet unknown.

The chain uses TRBV4-1 and TRBJ1-5, with 8 bases that match TRBD1. The sequenced sample consisted of blood. The clonotype comes from a woman in her sixties or seventies in good health. CDR3 in amino acids: CASSPGQGRGNQPQHF. The CDR3 DNA reads as TGCGCCAGCAGCCCAGGACAGGGACGCGGCAATCAGCCCCAGCATTTT.